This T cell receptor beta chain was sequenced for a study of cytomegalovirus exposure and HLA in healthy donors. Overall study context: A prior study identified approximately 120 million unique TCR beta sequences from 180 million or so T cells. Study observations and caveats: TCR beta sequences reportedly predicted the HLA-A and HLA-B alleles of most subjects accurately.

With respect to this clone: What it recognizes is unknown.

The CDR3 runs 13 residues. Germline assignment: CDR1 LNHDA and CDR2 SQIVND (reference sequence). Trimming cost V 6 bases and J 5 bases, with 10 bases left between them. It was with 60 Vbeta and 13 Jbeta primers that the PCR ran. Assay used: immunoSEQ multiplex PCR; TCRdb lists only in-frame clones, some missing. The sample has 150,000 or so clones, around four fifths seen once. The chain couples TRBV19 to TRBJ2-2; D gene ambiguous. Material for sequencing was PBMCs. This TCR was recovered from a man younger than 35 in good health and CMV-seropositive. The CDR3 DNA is TGTGCCAGTAGCTTGACATCAACCGGGGAGCTGTTTTTT. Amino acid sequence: CASSLTSTGELFF. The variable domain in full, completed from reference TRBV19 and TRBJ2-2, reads DGGITQSPKYLFRKEGQNVTLSCEQNLNHDAMYWYRQDPGQGLRLIYYSQIVNDFQKGDIAEGYSVSREKKESFPLTVTSAQKNPTAFYLCASSLTSTGELFFGEGSRLTVL.